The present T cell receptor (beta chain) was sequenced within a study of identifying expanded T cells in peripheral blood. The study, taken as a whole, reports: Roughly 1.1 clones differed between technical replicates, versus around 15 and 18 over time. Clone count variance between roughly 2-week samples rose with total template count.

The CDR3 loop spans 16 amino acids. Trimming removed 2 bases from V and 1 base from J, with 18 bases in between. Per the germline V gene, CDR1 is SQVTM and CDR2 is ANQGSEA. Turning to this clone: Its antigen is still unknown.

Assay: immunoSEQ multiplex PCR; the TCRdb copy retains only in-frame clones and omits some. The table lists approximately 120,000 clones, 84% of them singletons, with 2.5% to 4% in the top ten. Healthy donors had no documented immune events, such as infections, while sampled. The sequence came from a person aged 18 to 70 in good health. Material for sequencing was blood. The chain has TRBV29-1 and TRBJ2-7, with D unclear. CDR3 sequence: CSVERYLPNTSYEQYF. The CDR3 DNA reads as TGCAGCGTTGAACGCTATCTCCCCAACACTTCCTACGAGCAGTACTTC.